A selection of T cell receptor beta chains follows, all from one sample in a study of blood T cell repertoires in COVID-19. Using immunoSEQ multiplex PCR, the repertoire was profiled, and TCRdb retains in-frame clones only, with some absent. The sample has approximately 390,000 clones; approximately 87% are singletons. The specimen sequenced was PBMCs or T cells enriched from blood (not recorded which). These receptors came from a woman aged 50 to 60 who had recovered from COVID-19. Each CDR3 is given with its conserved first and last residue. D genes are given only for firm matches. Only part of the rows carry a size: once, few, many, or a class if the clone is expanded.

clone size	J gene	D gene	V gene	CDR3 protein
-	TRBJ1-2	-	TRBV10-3	CAISESEGRDGYTF
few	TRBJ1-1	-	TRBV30	CAWMGRGATEAFF
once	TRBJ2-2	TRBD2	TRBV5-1	CASSSQRGGNTGELFF
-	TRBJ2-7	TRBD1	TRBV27	CASSLSLGQGHEQYF
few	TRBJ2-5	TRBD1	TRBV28	CASSGQGYRYF
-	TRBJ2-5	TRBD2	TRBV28	CASSHILAGGLTQETQYF
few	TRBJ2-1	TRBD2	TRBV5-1	CASSLGSGGYNEQFF
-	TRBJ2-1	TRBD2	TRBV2	CASSETSGEYYNEQFF
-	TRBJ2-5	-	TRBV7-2	CASSLRLTGRRETQYF
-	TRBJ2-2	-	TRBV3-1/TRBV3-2	CASSQQTNTGELFF
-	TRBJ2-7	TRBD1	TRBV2	CASTGQEVGEQYF
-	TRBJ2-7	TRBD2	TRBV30	CACLRGVPLYEQYF
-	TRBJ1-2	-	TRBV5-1	CASSLEANYGYTF
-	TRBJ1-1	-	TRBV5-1	CASSLGWGGLNTEAFF
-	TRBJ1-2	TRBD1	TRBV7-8	CASGQGTERSNYGYTF
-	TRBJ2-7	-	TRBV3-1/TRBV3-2	CASSQNGLLYF
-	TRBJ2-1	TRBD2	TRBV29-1	CSVDGRGLYNEQFF
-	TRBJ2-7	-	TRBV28	CASTSESEQYF
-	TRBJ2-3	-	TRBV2	CASQTGSYTQYF
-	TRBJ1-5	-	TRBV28	CASSLGLTSNQPQHF
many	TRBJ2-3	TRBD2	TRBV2	CASSEVTSGSTDTQYF
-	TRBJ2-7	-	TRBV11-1	CASSAARGIEQYF
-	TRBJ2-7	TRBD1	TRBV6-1	CASSERQGDEQYF
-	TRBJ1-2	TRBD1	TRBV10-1	CASSRRRGLDGYTF
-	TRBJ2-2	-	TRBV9	CASSVGVGSTGELFF
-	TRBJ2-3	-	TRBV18	CASSPPTGGSVGTQYF
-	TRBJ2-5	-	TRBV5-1	CASSLNRVGETQYF
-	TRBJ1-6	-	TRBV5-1	CASSLEAGSSPPLHF
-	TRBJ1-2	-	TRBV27	CASSPALNYGYTF
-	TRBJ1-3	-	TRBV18	CASSPYREGTGNTIYF
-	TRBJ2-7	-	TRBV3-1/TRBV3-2	CASSQDPGYGEQYF
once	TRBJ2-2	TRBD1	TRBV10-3	CAISDGTGGNTGELFF
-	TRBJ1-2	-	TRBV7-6	CASSPTDEGGYYGYTF
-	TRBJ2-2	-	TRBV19	CASSLGLLLLTGELFF
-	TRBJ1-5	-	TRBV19	CASSINPGVGNQPQHF
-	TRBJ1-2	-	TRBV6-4	CASSEGGYTF
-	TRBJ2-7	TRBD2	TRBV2	CASRTSRAGETYEQYF
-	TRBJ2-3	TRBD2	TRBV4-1	CASSQALAGGPDTQYF
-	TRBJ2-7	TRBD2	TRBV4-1	CASSQFYTAGGLSSPYEQYF
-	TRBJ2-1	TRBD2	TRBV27	CASASGGDNWEQFF
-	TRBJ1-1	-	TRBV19	CASIGDTNTEAFF
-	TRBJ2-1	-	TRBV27	CASSDPRGFYNEQFF
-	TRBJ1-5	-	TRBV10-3	CAISESFGGFNQPQHF
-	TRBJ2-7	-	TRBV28	CASSQRGPTYEQYF
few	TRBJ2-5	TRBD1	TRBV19	CASSIDLETGVRETQYF